This T cell receptor beta chain was documented in a study of T cells after yellow fever vaccination. It was through 5'RACE template switching that TCR cDNA was made, with a universal primer site and UMIs added. TCRdb re-derived calls from the 5' RACE reads in MiXCR, one entry per CDR3 protein. Of some 340,000 distinct CDR3 sequences listed, roughly 4% are singletons. Study conclusions and caveats: The presence of abundant clonotypes contaminating from the bulk population was possible in FACS-sorted repertoires. Post-booster repertoires again held most primary-vaccination clones (just under 97% CD4, about 88% CD8). Overall, a small share of clonotypes was seen in both CD4 and CD8 compartments.

In regard to this clonotype: Its matching antigen is unknown.

This CDR3 spans 15 amino acids. J lost 3 bases, V lost 5 bases, and 8 bases had no gene match. Germline loops: CDR1 SGHVS, CDR2 FQNEAQ. The rearrangement uses TRBV7-8 and TRBJ2-5; 8 nucleotides align to TRBD1. This receptor was taken from a young man who received the YFV17D yellow fever vaccine. Material: PBMCs, obtained 5 days after the yellow fever booster vaccination. The CDR3 nucleotides are TGTGCCAGCAGCCCGGACAGGGTGCGTGAAGAGACCCAGTACTTC. Protein: CASSPDRVREETQYF.